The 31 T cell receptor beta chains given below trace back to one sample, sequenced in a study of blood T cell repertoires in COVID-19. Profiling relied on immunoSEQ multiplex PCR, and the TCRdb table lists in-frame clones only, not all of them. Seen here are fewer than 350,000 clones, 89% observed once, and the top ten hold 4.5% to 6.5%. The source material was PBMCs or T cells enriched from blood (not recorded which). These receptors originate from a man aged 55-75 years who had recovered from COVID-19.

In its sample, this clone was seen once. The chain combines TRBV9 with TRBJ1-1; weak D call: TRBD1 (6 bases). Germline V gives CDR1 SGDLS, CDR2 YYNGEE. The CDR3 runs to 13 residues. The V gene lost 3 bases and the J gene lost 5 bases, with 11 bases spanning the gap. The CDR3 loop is CASSADRMTEAFF. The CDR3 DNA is TGTGCCAGCAGCGCCGACAGGATGACTGAAGCTTTCTTT.

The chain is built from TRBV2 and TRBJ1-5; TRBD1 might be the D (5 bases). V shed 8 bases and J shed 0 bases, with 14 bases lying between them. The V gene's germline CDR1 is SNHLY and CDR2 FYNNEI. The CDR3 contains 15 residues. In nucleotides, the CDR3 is TGTGCCAGCTTGGAGCAGGGAGGTAGCAATCAGCCCCAGCATTTT. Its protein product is CASLEQGGSNQPQHF.

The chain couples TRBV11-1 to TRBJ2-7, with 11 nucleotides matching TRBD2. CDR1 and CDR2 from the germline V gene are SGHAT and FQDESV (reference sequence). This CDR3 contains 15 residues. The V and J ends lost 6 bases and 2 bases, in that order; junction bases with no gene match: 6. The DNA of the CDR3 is TGTGCCAGCAGATCTCCGACTAGCGGGACCTACGAGCAGTACTTC. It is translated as CASRSPTSGTYEQYF.

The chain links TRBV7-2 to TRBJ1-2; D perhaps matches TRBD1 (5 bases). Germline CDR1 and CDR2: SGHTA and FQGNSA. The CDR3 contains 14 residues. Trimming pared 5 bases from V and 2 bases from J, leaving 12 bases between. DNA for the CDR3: TGTGCCAGCAGCGACGAGCGGGGGAACTATGGCTACACCTTC. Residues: CASSDERGNYGYTF. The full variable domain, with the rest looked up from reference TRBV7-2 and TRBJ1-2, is GAGVSQSPSNKVTEKGKDVELRCDPISGHTALYWYRQSLGQGLEFLIYFQGNSAPDKSGLPSDRFSAERTGGSVSTLTIQRTQQEDSAVYLCASSDERGNYGYTFGSGTRLTVV.

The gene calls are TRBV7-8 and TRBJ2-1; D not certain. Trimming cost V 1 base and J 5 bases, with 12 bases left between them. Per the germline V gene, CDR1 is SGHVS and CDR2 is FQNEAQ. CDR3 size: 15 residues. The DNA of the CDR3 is TGTGCCAGCAGCTTAGTACGTGGCCTCGACAATGAGCAGTTCTTC. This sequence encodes CASSLVRGLDNEQFF. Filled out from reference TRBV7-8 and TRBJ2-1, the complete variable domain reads GAGVSQSPRYKVAKRGQDVALRCDPISGHVSLFWYQQALGQGPEFLTYFQNEAQLDKSGLPSDRFFAERPEGSVSTLKIQRTQQEDSAVYLCASSLVRGLDNEQFFGPGTRLTVL.

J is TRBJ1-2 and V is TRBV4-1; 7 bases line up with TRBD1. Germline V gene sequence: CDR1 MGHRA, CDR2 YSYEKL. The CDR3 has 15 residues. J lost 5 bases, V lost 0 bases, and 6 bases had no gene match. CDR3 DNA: TGCGCCAGCAGCCAAGACGGAGACAGGGCATATGGCTACACCTTC. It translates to CASSQDGDRAYGYTF.

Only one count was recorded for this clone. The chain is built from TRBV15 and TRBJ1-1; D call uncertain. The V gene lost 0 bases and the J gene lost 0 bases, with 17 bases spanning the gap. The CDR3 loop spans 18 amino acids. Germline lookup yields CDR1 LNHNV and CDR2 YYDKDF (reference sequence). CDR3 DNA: TGTGCCACCAGCAGAGATCCCTCCGCGCTGGCGGTGAACACTGAAGCTTTCTTT. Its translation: CATSRDPSALAVNTEAFF.

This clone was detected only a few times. The CDR3, as DNA: TGCGCCAGCAGCTTGGCGGGACTAGTATACGAGCAGTACTTC. It specifies CASSLAGLVYEQYF. The rearrangement uses TRBV5-1 and TRBJ2-7; 8 nucleotides align to TRBD2. This CDR3 contains 14 residues. Germline V gives CDR1 SGHRS, CDR2 YFSETQ. V gave up 0 bases and J gave up 4 bases; unmatched junction bases: 3.

The CDR3 is CASNIMGASGSYEQYF. CDR3 coding DNA: TGTGCCAGCAACATTATGGGTGCTAGCGGGAGCTACGAGCAGTACTTC. The chain carries TRBV19 and TRBJ2-7, with 10 bases lining up with TRBD2. After removal of 9 bases from V and 3 bases from J, the junction contained 14 bases not matched to a gene. This CDR3 spans 16 amino acids. Germline values: CDR1 LNHDA, CDR2 SQIVND (reference sequence).

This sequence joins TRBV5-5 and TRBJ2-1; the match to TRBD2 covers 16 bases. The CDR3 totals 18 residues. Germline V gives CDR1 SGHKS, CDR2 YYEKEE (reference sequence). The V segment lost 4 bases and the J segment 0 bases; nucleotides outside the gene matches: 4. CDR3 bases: TGTGCCAGCAGCAAGGGACTAGCGGGAGGGAGCTCCTACAATGAGCAGTTCTTC. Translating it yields CASSKGLAGGSSYNEQFF.

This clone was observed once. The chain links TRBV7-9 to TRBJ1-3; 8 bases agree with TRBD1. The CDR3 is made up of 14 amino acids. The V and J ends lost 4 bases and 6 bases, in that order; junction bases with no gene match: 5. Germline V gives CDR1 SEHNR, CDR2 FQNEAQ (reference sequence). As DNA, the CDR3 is TGTGCCAGCAGCTCGCTGGACAGGGTAAACACCATATATTTT. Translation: CASSSLDRVNTIYF.

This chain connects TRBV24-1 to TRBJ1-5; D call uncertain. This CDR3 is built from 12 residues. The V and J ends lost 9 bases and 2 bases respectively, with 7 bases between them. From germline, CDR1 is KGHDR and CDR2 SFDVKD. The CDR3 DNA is TGTGCCACCGCCCAGGGCAATCAGCCCCAGCATTTT. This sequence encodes CATAQGNQPQHF.

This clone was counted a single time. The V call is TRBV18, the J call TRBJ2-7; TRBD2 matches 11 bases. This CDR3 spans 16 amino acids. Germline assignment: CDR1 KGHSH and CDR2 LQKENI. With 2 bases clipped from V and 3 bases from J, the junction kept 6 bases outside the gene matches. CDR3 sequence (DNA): TGTGCCAGCTCACCAGTTGGGGGGACTAGCGGCTACGAGCAGTACTTC. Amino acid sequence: CASSPVGGTSGYEQYF.

CDR3 amino acids: CASSKPSGDYNEQFF. CDR3 bases: TGTGCCAGCAGCAAACCTAGCGGGGACTACAATGAGCAGTTCTTC. The rearrangement links TRBV5-4 to TRBJ2-1; 9 nucleotides agree with TRBD2. V gave up 4 bases and J gave up 3 bases; unmatched junction bases: 5. CDR3 size: 15 residues. CDR1 and CDR2 from the germline V gene are SGHNT and YYREEE (reference sequence).

The CDR3 DNA sequence: TGTGCCACCAGTGAAGGACAGGGGGGATACACCGGGGAGCTGTTTTTT. Encoded protein: CATSEGQGGYTGELFF. This chain links TRBV24-1 with TRBJ2-2; 10 bases are a match to TRBD1. The V gene's germline CDR1 is KGHDR and CDR2 SFDVKD. This CDR3 has 16 residues. J lost 3 bases, V lost 4 bases, and 4 bases had no gene match.

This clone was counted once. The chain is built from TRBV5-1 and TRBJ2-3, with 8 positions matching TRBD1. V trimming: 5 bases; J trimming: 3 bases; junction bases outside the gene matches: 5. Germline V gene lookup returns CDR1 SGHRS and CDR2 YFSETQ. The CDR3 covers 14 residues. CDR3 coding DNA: TGCGCCAGCAGGACAGGGGCTAATACAGATACGCAGTATTTT. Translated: CASRTGANTDTQYF.

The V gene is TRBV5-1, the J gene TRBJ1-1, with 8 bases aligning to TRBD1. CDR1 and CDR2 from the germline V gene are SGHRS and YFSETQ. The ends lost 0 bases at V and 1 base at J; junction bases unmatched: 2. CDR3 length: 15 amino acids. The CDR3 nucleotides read TGCGCCAGCAGCTTGGGGACAGGGACGAACACTGAAGCTTTCTTT. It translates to CASSLGTGTNTEAFF.

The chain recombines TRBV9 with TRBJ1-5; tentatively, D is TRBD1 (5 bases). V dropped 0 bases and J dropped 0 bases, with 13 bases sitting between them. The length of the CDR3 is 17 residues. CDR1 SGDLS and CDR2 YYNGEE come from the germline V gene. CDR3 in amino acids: CASSVGWGLNSNQPQHF. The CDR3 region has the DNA TGTGCCAGCAGCGTAGGGTGGGGACTCAATAGCAATCAGCCCCAGCATTTT.

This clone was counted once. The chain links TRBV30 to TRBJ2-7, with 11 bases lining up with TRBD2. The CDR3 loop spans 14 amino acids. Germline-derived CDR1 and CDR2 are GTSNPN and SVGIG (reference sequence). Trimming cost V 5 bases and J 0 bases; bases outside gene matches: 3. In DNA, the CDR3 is TGTGCCTGGCATAGCGGGAGGGCCTCCTACGAGCAGTACTTC. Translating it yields CAWHSGRASYEQYF.

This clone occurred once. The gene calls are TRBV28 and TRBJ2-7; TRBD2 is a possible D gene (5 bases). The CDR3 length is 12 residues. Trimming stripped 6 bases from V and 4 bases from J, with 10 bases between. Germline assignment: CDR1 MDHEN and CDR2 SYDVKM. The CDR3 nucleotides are TGTGCCAGCAGAAATAGCGTATACGAGCAGTACTTC. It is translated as CASRNSVYEQYF.

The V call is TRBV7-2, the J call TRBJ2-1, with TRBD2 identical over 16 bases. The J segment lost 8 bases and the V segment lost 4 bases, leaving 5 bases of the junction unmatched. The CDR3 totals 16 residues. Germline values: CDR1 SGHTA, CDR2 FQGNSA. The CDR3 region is CASSSGLAGGEDEQFF. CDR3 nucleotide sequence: TGTGCCAGCAGCTCGGGACTAGCGGGAGGGGAGGATGAGCAGTTCTTC.

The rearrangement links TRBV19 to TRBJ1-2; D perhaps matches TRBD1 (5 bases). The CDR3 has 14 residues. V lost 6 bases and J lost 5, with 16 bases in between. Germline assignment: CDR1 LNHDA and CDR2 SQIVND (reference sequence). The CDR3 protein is CASSQPQGGYGYTF. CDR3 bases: TGTGCCAGTAGCCAACCCCAGGGAGGGTATGGCTACACCTTC.

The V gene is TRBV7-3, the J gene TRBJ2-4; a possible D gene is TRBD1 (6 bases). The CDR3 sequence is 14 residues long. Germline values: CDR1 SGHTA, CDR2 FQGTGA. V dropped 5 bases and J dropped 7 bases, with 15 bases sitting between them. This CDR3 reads CASSIQGTGNIQYF. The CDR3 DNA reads TGTGCCAGCAGCATACAGGGTACCGGGAACATTCAGTACTTC.

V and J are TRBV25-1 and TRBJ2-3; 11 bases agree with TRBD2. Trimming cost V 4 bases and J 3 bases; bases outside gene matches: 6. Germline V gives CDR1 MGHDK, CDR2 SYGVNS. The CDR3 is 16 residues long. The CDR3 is CASSATTSGKTDTQYF. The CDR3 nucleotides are TGTGCCAGCAGTGCGACGACTAGCGGGAAAACAGATACGCAGTATTTT.

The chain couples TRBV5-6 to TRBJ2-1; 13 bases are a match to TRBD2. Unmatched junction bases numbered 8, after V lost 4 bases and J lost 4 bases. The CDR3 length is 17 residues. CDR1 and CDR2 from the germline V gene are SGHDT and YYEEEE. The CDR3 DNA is TGTGCCAGCAGCCTCCGGACTAGCGGGAGTCGGTACAATGAGCAGTTCTTC. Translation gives CASSLRTSGSRYNEQFF.

In nucleotides, the CDR3 is TGTGCCAGCAGTTCACCGGGACAGGGGAAGGATGGCTACACCTTC. Translation gives CASSSPGQGKDGYTF. The V call is TRBV27, the J call TRBJ1-2; 10 nucleotides line up with TRBD1. The germline V gene has CDR1 MNHEY and CDR2 SMNVEV (reference sequence). The trim removed 4 bases at V and 6 bases at J, leaving 8 bases unmatched. There are 15 residues in the CDR3.

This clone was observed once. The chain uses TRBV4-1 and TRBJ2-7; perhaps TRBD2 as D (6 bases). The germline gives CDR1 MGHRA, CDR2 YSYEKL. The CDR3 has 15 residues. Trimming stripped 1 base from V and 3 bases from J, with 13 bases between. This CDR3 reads CASSQGGVQNYEQYF. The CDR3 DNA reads TGCGCCAGCAGCCAAGGGGGGGTACAAAACTACGAGCAGTACTTC.

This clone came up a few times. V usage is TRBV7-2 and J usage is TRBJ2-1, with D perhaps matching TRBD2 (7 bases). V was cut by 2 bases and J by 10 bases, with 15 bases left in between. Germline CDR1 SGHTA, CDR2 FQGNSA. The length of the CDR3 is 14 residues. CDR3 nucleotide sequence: TGTGCCAGCAGCTTACATTGGGGGGGGCGAGAGCAGTTCTTC. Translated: CASSLHWGGREQFF.

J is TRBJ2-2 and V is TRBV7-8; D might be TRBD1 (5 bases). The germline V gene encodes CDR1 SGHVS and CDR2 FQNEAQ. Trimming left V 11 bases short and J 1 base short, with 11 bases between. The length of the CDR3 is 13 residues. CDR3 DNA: TGTGCCTTTCGGACACAGAACACCGGGGAGCTGTTTTTT. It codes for CAFRTQNTGELFF.

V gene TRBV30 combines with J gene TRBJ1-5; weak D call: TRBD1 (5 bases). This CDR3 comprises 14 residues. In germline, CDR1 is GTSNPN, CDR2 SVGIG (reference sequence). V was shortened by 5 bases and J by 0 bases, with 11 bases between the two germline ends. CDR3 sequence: CAWGGGISNQPQHF. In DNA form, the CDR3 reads TGTGCCTGGGGGGGAGGGATTAGCAATCAGCCCCAGCATTTT.

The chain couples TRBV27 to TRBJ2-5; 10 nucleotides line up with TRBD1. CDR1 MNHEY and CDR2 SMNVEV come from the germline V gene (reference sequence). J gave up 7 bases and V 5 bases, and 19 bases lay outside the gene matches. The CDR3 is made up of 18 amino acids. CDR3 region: CASSRSGTGAPIRVTQYF. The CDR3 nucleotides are TGTGCCAGCAGTCGGTCCGGGACAGGGGCCCCTATAAGAGTGACCCAGTACTTC.